These 32 T cell receptor beta chains were all obtained from the same sample, sequenced in a study of blood T cell repertoires in COVID-19. Generated by immunoSEQ multiplex PCR, the TCRdb table keeps only in-frame clones and is missing some. The data contain some 140,000 clones, 70% to 85% of them singletons. The material sequenced was peripheral blood. These receptors came from an older woman with acute or convalescent COVID-19.

The chain carries TRBV9 and TRBJ1-4, with a tentative D call TRBD1 (6 bases). This CDR3 comprises 15 residues. Germline V gene data show CDR1 as SGDLS and CDR2 as YYNGEE. Trimming removed 3 bases at V and 6 bases at J, with 15 bases between. The CDR3 here is CASSEGTTGDEKLFF. The CDR3, as DNA: TGTGCCAGCAGCGAAGGGACGACAGGTGATGAAAAACTGTTTTTT. The full variable domain, with the rest looked up from reference TRBV9 and TRBJ1-4, is DSGVTQTPKHLITATGQRVTLRCSPRSGDLSVYWYQQSLDQGLQFLIQYYNGEERAKGNILERFSAQQFPDLHSELNLSSLELGDSALYFCASSEGTTGDEKLFFGSGTQLSVL.

The chain links TRBV29-1 to TRBJ1-2, with TRBD1 matching 7 bases. The CDR3 totals 12 residues. Trimming took 7 bases from V and 6 from J; bases not matched to a gene: 8. Germline V gene sequence: CDR1 SQVTM, CDR2 ANQGSEA. DNA of the CDR3: TGCAGCGCATCCGACAGGGAGGATGGCTACACCTTC. Its translation: CSASDREDGYTF. The full variable domain, rest sourced from reference TRBV29-1 and TRBJ1-2, is SAVISQKPSRDICQRGTSLTIQCQVDSQVTMMFWYRQQPGQSLTLIATANQGSEATYESGFVIDKFPISRPNLTFSTLTVSNMSPEDSSIYLCSASDREDGYTFGSGTRLTVV.

This clone is a singleton in its sample. The chain carries TRBV2 and TRBJ2-7; tentatively, D is TRBD1 (6 bases). Germline loops: CDR1 SNHLY, CDR2 FYNNEI. This CDR3 has 13 amino acids. Trimming removed 6 bases at V and 6 bases at J, with 15 bases between. This CDR3 reads CASSWQGSSEQYV. The CDR3 coding sequence is TGTGCCAGCAGCTGGCAGGGGTCTTCCGAGCAGTACGTC.

This sequence joins TRBV29-1 and TRBJ1-5, with TRBD1 matching over 8 bases. Germline-derived CDR1 and CDR2 are SQVTM and ANQGSEA. The CDR3 consists of 13 residues. After removal of 7 bases from V and 2 bases from J, the junction contained 4 bases not matched to a gene. CDR3 in DNA: TGCAGCGCCCAGGGGGCCGGCAATCAGCCCCAGCATTTT. As protein: CSAQGAGNQPQHF. Using reference TRBV29-1 and TRBJ1-5 for the parts outside the CDR3, the full variable domain is SAVISQKPSRDICQRGTSLTIQCQVDSQVTMMFWYRQQPGQSLTLIATANQGSEATYESGFVIDKFPISRPNLTFSTLTVSNMSPEDSSIYLCSAQGAGNQPQHFGDGTRLSIL.

CDR3 coding DNA: TGTGCCACGACAGGGGGCTTCACTGAAGCTTTCTTT. This codes for CATTGGFTEAFF. The chain carries TRBV2 and TRBJ1-1; 10 nucleotides align to TRBD1. V trimming: 10 bases; J trimming: 4 bases; junction bases outside the gene matches: 3. This CDR3 is 12 amino acids long. Germline V gene data show CDR1 as SNHLY and CDR2 as FYNNEI.

V is TRBV5-1 and J is TRBJ2-4; the match to TRBD2 covers 11 bases. V shed 1 base, J shed 6 bases, and the junction held 9 bases outside the gene matches. CDR3 length: 17 amino acids. Germline CDR1 and CDR2: SGHRS and YFSETQ. CDR3 loop: CASSLSPSSGGGNIQYF. CDR3 sequence (DNA): TGCGCCAGCAGCTTGTCCCCCAGTAGCGGGGGGGGAAACATTCAGTACTTC.

The chain carries TRBV19 and TRBJ1-3; 10 bases agree with TRBD1. Germline V gene data show CDR1 as LNHDA and CDR2 as SQIVND (reference sequence). This CDR3 has 16 amino acids. Trimming removed 3 bases from V and 2 bases from J; junction bases left unmatched: 4. The DNA for the CDR3 is TGTGCCAGTAGTATTACTGGGACAGGGGCTGGAAACACCATATATTTT. Amino acids: CASSITGTGAGNTIYF.

This chain links TRBV24-1 with TRBJ2-1; D uncertain. Trimming removed 4 bases at V and 4 bases at J, with 7 bases between. Germline V gene lookup returns CDR1 KGHDR and CDR2 SFDVKD. CDR3 length: 13 residues. The chain's CDR3 is CATSDPVYNEQFF. The CDR3 DNA sequence: TGTGCCACCAGTGACCCCGTTTACAATGAGCAGTTCTTC.

The V and J genes are TRBV5-5 and TRBJ1-3; TRBD1 matches 8 bases. The junction had 5 bases not matched to a gene; V was cut back by 0 bases and J by 0 bases. Looked up from germline, CDR1 is SGHKS and CDR2 is YYEKEE (reference sequence). CDR3 length: 17 residues. CDR3 region: CASSLVPGGASGNTIYF. CDR3 sequence (DNA): TGTGCCAGCAGCTTGGTGCCAGGGGGCGCCTCTGGAAACACCATATATTTT.

This clone occurred once. The chain joins TRBV19 to TRBJ1-2, with 7 bases lining up with TRBD1. J was trimmed by 8 bases and V by 5 bases; bases with no gene match: 14. CDR3 size: 15 residues. CDR1 is LNHDA, CDR2 SQIVND, per germline (reference sequence). CDR3 amino acids: CASSFQDRVGIGYTF. Here the CDR3 DNA reads TGTGCCAGTAGTTTCCAAGACAGGGTCGGTATCGGCTACACCTTC.

This clone was recorded once. V usage is TRBV4-1 and J usage is TRBJ2-1; unclear D gene. The CDR3 is made up of 16 amino acids. The V gene's germline CDR1 is MGHRA and CDR2 YSYEKL. V lost 0 bases and J lost 7, with 16 bases in between. The CDR3 DNA follows: TGCGCCAGCAGCCAAGACCCCGGCGGTCTTTTGAATGAGCAGTTCTTC. It yields the protein CASSQDPGGLLNEQFF.

V usage is TRBV29-1 and J usage is TRBJ2-5; tentative D call: TRBD2 (5 bases). The CDR3 is 13 residues long. Germline lookup yields CDR1 SQVTM and CDR2 ANQGSEA. V was shortened by 4 bases and J by 2 bases, with 11 bases between the two germline ends. The CDR3 coding sequence is TGCAGCGTTGCGAGGGTAGATCAAGAGACCCAGTACTTC. This encodes CSVARVDQETQYF.

This CDR3 reads CAWSVHRGIRSSPLHF. Written as DNA, the CDR3 is TGTGCCTGGAGTGTACACAGGGGCATTCGGAGTTCACCCCTCCACTTT. The chain employs TRBV30 and TRBJ1-6; TRBD1 aligns across 7 bases. This CDR3 has 16 residues. Germline CDR1 GTSNPN, CDR2 SVGIG (reference sequence). The trim removed 0 bases at V and 9 bases at J, leaving 11 bases unmatched.

The V and J genes are TRBV3-1 (or the pseudogene TRBV3-2) and TRBJ2-1; 12 bases line up with TRBD2. CDR1 is LGHDT, CDR2 YNNKEL, per germline (reference sequence). The ends lost 4 bases at V and 4 bases at J; junction bases unmatched: 8. The CDR3 loop spans 17 amino acids. CDR3 residues: CASSPTSGGPRYNEQFF. CDR3 in DNA: TGTGCCAGCAGCCCCACTAGCGGGGGGCCTCGGTACAATGAGCAGTTCTTC.

About this clone: The final CDR3 position lacks the conserved phenylalanine or tryptophan, pointing to a likely read error. The chain combines TRBV6-5 with TRBJ1-6, with D unresolved. The CDR3 consists of 14 residues. Germline lookup yields CDR1 MNHEY and CDR2 SVGAGI. The CDR3: CAGSHRGYNSPLHL. The CDR3 bases are TGTGCCGGCAGTCACCGGGGTTATAATTCACCCCTCCACCTT.

CDR3: CASSILTGGSYNEQFF. CDR3 nucleotide sequence: TGTGCCAGTAGTATTCTAACAGGGGGCTCCTACAATGAGCAGTTCTTC. This sequence joins TRBV19 and TRBJ2-1; 8 nucleotides line up with TRBD1. The CDR3 runs to 16 residues. Germline CDR1 LNHDA, CDR2 SQIVND (reference sequence). Germline trimming cut 3 bases from V and 0 bases from J; bases unmatched to any gene: 4.

V usage is TRBV28 and J usage is TRBJ1-2; the D gene is possibly TRBD1 (5 bases). The germline V gene has CDR1 MDHEN and CDR2 SYDVKM. Trimming left V 5 bases short and J 3 bases short, with 10 bases between. The CDR3 length is 13 residues. Here the CDR3 DNA reads TGTGCCAGCAGTCCTCAGGGTTACTATGGCTACACCTTC. Translation gives CASSPQGYYGYTF.

The CDR3 bases are TGTGCCAGTACCCCCGACAGGGTTGAAGCTTTCTTT. This sequence encodes CASTPDRVEAFF. The V call is TRBV19, the J call TRBJ1-1; 7 bases align to TRBD1. This CDR3 is built from 12 residues. Per the germline V gene, CDR1 is LNHDA and CDR2 is SQIVND (reference sequence). V lost 7 bases and J lost 7; bases outside the gene matches: 6.

The chain links TRBV19 to TRBJ1-1; possible D gene TRBD1, 5 bases. Germline V CDR1 and CDR2: LNHDA, SQIVND (reference sequence). The CDR3 contains 14 residues. The germline V and J ends were trimmed by 5 bases and 1 base, with 11 bases remaining between them. CDR3 in amino acids: CASSAGRANTEAFF. DNA of the CDR3: TGTGCCAGTAGTGCGGGACGGGCGAACACTGAAGCTTTCTTT.

The sample holds one count of this clone. The rearrangement links TRBV29-1 to TRBJ1-2; tentative D call: TRBD1 (5 bases). V shed 1 base and J shed 2 bases, with 14 bases lying between them. Germline loops: CDR1 SQVTM, CDR2 ANQGSEA. The CDR3 runs 15 residues. This CDR3 is CSVEVTTAENYGYTF. DNA of the CDR3: TGCAGCGTTGAAGTGACGACAGCCGAGAACTATGGCTACACCTTC.

This sequence joins TRBV6-5 and TRBJ2-3, with D possibly matching TRBD1 (6 bases). Germline V gives CDR1 MNHEY, CDR2 SVGAGI. CDR3 size: 13 residues. V was pared by 8 bases and J by 4 bases, with 13 bases between. DNA for the CDR3: TGTGCCAGCTCAAGGACAGCCCCAGATACGCAGTATTTT. Its translation: CASSRTAPDTQYF.

J is TRBJ2-1 and V is TRBV3-1 (or the pseudogene TRBV3-2); the D gene is possibly TRBD1 (5 bases). Trimming took off 4 bases at V and 8 bases at J, with 18 bases between the two ends. The CDR3 spans 15 residues. CDR1 LGHDT and CDR2 YNNKEL come from the germline V gene (reference sequence). CDR3 sequence: CASSPRSGASDEQFF. As DNA, the CDR3 is TGTGCCAGCAGCCCACGTAGTGGGGCCAGTGATGAGCAGTTCTTC.

J is TRBJ2-7 and V is TRBV7-9; D is perhaps TRBD1 (6 bases). Germline-derived CDR1 and CDR2 are SEHNR and FQNEAQ (reference sequence). V was trimmed by 2 bases and J by 6 bases, leaving 11 bases between them. The CDR3 is 13 residues long. CDR3 DNA sequence: TGTGCCAGCAGCTTAAGTTCAGGGGCCGAGCAGTACGTC. Protein: CASSLSSGAEQYV.

The chain links TRBV27 to TRBJ1-5; 8 positions agree with TRBD1. V was clipped by 4 bases and J by 7 bases; unmatched bases: 6. Germline V gives CDR1 MNHEY, CDR2 SMNVEV (reference sequence). This CDR3 contains 14 residues. The CDR3 protein is CASSSQGQGQPQHF. The CDR3 nucleotides are TGTGCCAGCAGTTCACAAGGACAGGGACAGCCCCAGCATTTT.

This clone was counted only a few times. The rearrangement joins TRBV18 to TRBJ1-1, with D unclear. The ends were cut back, 2 bases at V and 0 bases at J, with 10 bases in the middle. CDR1 KGHSH and CDR2 LQKENI come from the germline V gene. This CDR3 spans 15 amino acids. Here the CDR3 reads CASSPNPTLNTEAFF. The CDR3 nucleotides are TGTGCCAGCTCACCAAATCCCACACTGAACACTGAAGCTTTCTTT.

V usage is TRBV2 and J usage is TRBJ1-5; D is possibly TRBD1 (6 bases). Trimming removed 5 bases at V and 0 bases at J, with 14 bases between. This CDR3 has 16 residues. CDR1 and CDR2 (germline): SNHLY, FYNNEI. For the CDR3, the DNA is TGTGCCAGCAGTCCCCGTAGGGGGAATAGCAATCAGCCCCAGCATTTT. It specifies CASSPRRGNSNQPQHF.

The V call is TRBV2, the J call TRBJ1-1; D might be TRBD1 (5 bases). This CDR3 is built from 15 residues. Germline-derived CDR1 and CDR2 are SNHLY and FYNNEI. Trimming removed 5 bases from V and 1 base from J, with 14 bases in between. For the CDR3, the DNA is TGTGCCAGCAGTAAAGAAAGGACAAGGAACACTGAAGCTTTCTTT. Its translation: CASSKERTRNTEAFF.

The genes are TRBV10-1 and TRBJ1-1; 10 nucleotides line up with TRBD1. The trim removed 8 bases at V and 4 bases at J, leaving 7 bases unmatched. CDR1 and CDR2 (germline): WNHNN, SYGVQD (reference sequence). The CDR3 extends over 14 amino acids. CDR3 bases: TGCGCCAGCTCTTTGGGACAGGGGCCCACTGAAGCTTTCTTT. Encoded protein: CASSLGQGPTEAFF.

This chain connects TRBV27 to TRBJ1-3; 10 bases agree with TRBD1. Germline V gives CDR1 MNHEY, CDR2 SMNVEV (reference sequence). V lost 4 bases to trimming and J lost 3 bases; unmatched junction nucleotides: 6. The CDR3 runs to 16 residues. In DNA form, the CDR3 reads TGTGCCAGCAGTTCAAGACAGGGGGCTGGTGGAAACACCATATATTTT. Translating gives CASSSRQGAGGNTIYF.

This clone occurred a few times. J is TRBJ2-7 and V is TRBV5-1; possibly TRBD2 for D (6 bases). Germline V gene lookup returns CDR1 SGHRS and CDR2 YFSETQ. V was cut by 4 bases and J by 6 bases, with 23 bases left in between. The length of the CDR3 is 16 residues. The CDR3 nucleotides read TGCGCCAGCAGCATTAACCCGGGACTCGTTTTCGGCGAGCAGTACTTC. Protein product: CASSINPGLVFGEQYF.

V is TRBV18 and J is TRBJ2-3; the D is unclear. CDR3 length: 13 residues. In germline, CDR1 is KGHSH, CDR2 LQKENI. Trimming stripped 0 bases from V and 2 bases from J, with 3 bases between. This CDR3 is CASSPPATDTQYF. The DNA for the CDR3 is TGTGCCAGCTCACCACCAGCCACAGATACGCAGTATTTT. The full variable domain, its missing parts supplied by reference TRBV18 and TRBJ2-3, is NAGVMQNPRHLVRRRGQEARLRCSPMKGHSHVYWYRQLPEEGLKFMVYLQKENIIDESGMPKERFSAEFPKEGPSILRIQQVVRGDSAAYFCASSPPATDTQYFGPGTRLTVL.

In the case of this clone: Compared with germline, one end of the junction differs, possibly owing to a read error. The V and J genes are TRBV24-1 and TRBJ2-2; 10 bases fit TRBD2. CDR1 is KGHDR, CDR2 SFDVKD, per germline. The CDR3 loop spans 17 amino acids. CDR3 sequence (DNA): TGTGCCACCAGTGGTTTGGGGACTAGCGCAAACACCGGGGAGCTGTTTTTT. Encoded protein: CATSGLGTSANTGELFF.